This passage covers 15 T cell receptor beta chains from one sample sequenced in a study of CD8+ T cells in alopecia areata. For about five patients taking part in the biomarker study, CD4+ cells were further sorted into CD25+CD127- cells. The authors extracted RNA and reverse transcribed it into cDNA as the sequencing template. Measured with immunoSEQ multiplex PCR; TCRdb has only the in-frame clones, and not every one. The table has tens of thousands of clones, around half seen once. Sequencing input: CD4+ Tregs sorted from blood. All receptors come from a human donor with alopecia areata.

This clone was observed a single time. This chain uses TRBV6-5 with TRBJ2-1; D is tentatively TRBD1 or TRBD2 (5 bases each). Trimming left V 7 bases short and J 7 bases short, with 20 bases between. The CDR3 has 15 amino acids. Germline assignment: CDR1 MNHEY and CDR2 SVGAGI. DNA of the CDR3: TGTGCCAGCAACCCTCTGAAGGGGAGAGGAAATGAGCAGTTCTTC. This translates into CASNPLKGRGNEQFF.

The chain is built from TRBV5-1 and TRBJ1-2; D is unclear. Trimming took 4 bases from V and 3 from J, leaving 16 bases between them. Germline-derived CDR1 and CDR2 are SGHRS and YFSETQ. The length of the CDR3 is 15 residues. The CDR3 DNA reads as TGCGCCAGCAGCGACATACCGCGGGGAGACTATGGCTACACCTTC. Its translation is CASSDIPRGDYGYTF.

This clone was detected only a few times. The gene calls are TRBV29-1 and TRBJ2-5; 12 bases are shared with TRBD2. With 6 bases clipped from V and 4 bases from J, the junction kept 9 bases outside the gene matches. Germline V lookup: CDR1 SQVTM, CDR2 ANQGSEA. The CDR3 contains 15 residues. CDR3 sequence reads: CSVPLTSGSRETQYF. CDR3 in DNA: TGCAGCGTGCCTCTGACTAGCGGGAGTAGAGAGACCCAGTACTTC. The full variable domain, its missing parts supplied by reference TRBV29-1 and TRBJ2-5, is SAVISQKPSRDICQRGTSLTIQCQVDSQVTMMFWYRQQPGQSLTLIATANQGSEATYESGFVIDKFPISRPNLTFSTLTVSNMSPEDSSIYLCSVPLTSGSRETQYFGPGTRLLVL.

This chain uses TRBV6-1 with TRBJ2-7; TRBD1 agrees at 7 bases. The CDR3 length is 12 residues. Germline CDR1 and CDR2: MNHNS and SASEGT. Unmatched junction bases numbered 2, after V lost 8 bases and J lost 1 base. CDR3 residues: CASRQGSYEQYF. The CDR3 region has the DNA TGTGCCAGCCGACAGGGATCCTACGAGCAGTACTTC.

The chain carries TRBV28 and TRBJ2-7; 9 bases align to TRBD1. Germline assignment: CDR1 MDHEN and CDR2 SYDVKM. The V segment lost 5 bases and the J segment 6 bases; nucleotides outside the gene matches: 8. The CDR3 totals 14 residues. The CDR3 protein is CASSPEGQGFEQYF. CDR3 in DNA: TGTGCCAGCAGTCCAGAGGGACAGGGTTTCGAGCAGTACTTC.

The chain carries TRBV29-1 and TRBJ1-3; tentatively, D is TRBD1 (5 bases). Between the trimmed V and J ends, which lost 7 bases and 4 bases, there was a span of 8 bases. This CDR3 contains 11 residues. Germline CDR1 and CDR2: SQVTM and ANQGSEA. This CDR3 is CSAGTGNTIYF. The CDR3 region has the DNA TGCAGCGCAGGGACGGGAAACACCATATATTTT.

A few counts support this clone. The chain uses TRBV7-9 and TRBJ2-7; 8 bases fit TRBD1. In germline, CDR1 is SEHNR, CDR2 FQNEAQ (reference sequence). Trimming cost V 6 bases and J 5 bases; bases outside gene matches: 12. This CDR3 region has 15 residues. The CDR3 coding sequence is TGTGCCAGCAGAAGAGGGTGGGGACAGGTCCACGAGCAGTACTTC. It specifies CASRRGWGQVHEQYF. The complete variable domain, with remaining parts taken from reference TRBV7-9 and TRBJ2-7, reads DTGVSQNPRHKITKRGQNVTFRCDPISEHNRLYWYRQTLGQGPEFLTYFQNEAQLEKSRLLSDRFSAERPKGSFSTLEIQRTEQGDSAMYLCASRRGWGQVHEQYFGPGTRLTVT.

The chain links TRBV28 to TRBJ1-5; D ambiguous. Germline CDR1 and CDR2: MDHEN and SYDVKM. The CDR3 covers 12 residues. The V and J ends lost 4 bases and 1 base respectively, with 2 bases between them. Here the CDR3 reads CASSYSNQPQHF. CDR3 DNA: TGTGCCAGCAGTTACAGCAATCAGCCCCAGCATTTT.

CDR3 in DNA: TGTGCCAGCAGCCCCTCGAGCACAGATACGCAGTATTTT. Translation gives CASSPSSTDTQYF. The rearrangement joins TRBV7-2 to TRBJ2-3; D gene ambiguous. Germline CDR1 reads SGHTA; CDR2 reads FQGNSA. Between the trimmed V and J ends, which lost 5 bases and 0 bases, there was a span of 6 bases. The length of the CDR3 is 13 residues.

Regarding this clone: Other DNA sequences of this sample code for an identical CDR3. This rearrangement joins TRBV7-2 to TRBJ1-1; weak D call: TRBD1 (5 bases). V lost 5 bases, J lost 0 bases, and 10 bases lay in between. CDR3 length: 14 residues. The V gene's germline CDR1 is SGHTA and CDR2 FQGNSA. CDR3 nucleotide sequence: TGTGCCAGCAGCCTGACAGCTATGAACACTGAAGCTTTCTTT. It yields the protein CASSLTAMNTEAFF.

The chain has TRBV7-9 and TRBJ1-2, with 7 bases that match TRBD1. Germline-derived CDR1 and CDR2 are SEHNR and FQNEAQ (reference sequence). The CDR3 sequence is 13 residues long. V lost 5 bases to trimming and J lost 7 bases; unmatched junction nucleotides: 7. CDR3 bases: TGTGCCAGCAGCAACAGAACAGGGGTTGGCTACACCTTC. Protein: CASSNRTGVGYTF.

In its sample, this clone was seen a few times. This chain connects TRBV5-1 to TRBJ2-7, with D possibly TRBD1 on 6 matching bases. V lost 2 bases and J lost 7, with 13 bases in between. Looked up from germline, CDR1 is SGHRS and CDR2 is YFSETQ. The CDR3 length is 13 residues. The CDR3 nucleotides read TGCGCCAGCAGCTTTATAATGGACAGAGAGCAGTACTTC. This gives the protein CASSFIMDREQYF.

As DNA, the CDR3 is TGCAGCGTTGGACAGGGGTTCACTGAAGCTTTCTTT. Protein product: CSVGQGFTEAFF. The chain couples TRBV29-1 to TRBJ1-1; 8 bases are shared with TRBD1. Germline assignment: CDR1 SQVTM and CDR2 ANQGSEA. V gave up 4 bases and J gave up 4 bases; unmatched junction bases: 2. This CDR3 has 12 residues. The full variable domain, completed using reference TRBV29-1 and TRBJ1-1, is SAVISQKPSRDICQRGTSLTIQCQVDSQVTMMFWYRQQPGQSLTLIATANQGSEATYESGFVIDKFPISRPNLTFSTLTVSNMSPEDSSIYLCSVGQGFTEAFFGQGTRLTVV.

The chain couples TRBV9 to TRBJ2-2; D uncertain. CDR3 size: 14 residues. Trimming shortened V by 0 bases and J by 4 bases, and 7 bases separated the two germline ends. The V gene's germline CDR1 is SGDLS and CDR2 YYNGEE. The CDR3, as DNA: TGTGCCAGCAGCGTAGTTCTGGGCACCGGGGAGCTGTTTTTT. This encodes CASSVVLGTGELFF.

The sample holds a few counts of this clone. The chain uses TRBV11-3 and TRBJ2-3; 10 bases are a match to TRBD2. Trimming cost V 5 bases and J 15 bases; bases outside gene matches: 5. The CDR3 has 11 amino acids. Germline V gives CDR1 SGHNT, CDR2 YENEEA. In nucleotides, the CDR3 is TGTGCCAGCAGCACTGGGACTAGCGCTTATTTT. Its protein is CASSTGTSAYF.